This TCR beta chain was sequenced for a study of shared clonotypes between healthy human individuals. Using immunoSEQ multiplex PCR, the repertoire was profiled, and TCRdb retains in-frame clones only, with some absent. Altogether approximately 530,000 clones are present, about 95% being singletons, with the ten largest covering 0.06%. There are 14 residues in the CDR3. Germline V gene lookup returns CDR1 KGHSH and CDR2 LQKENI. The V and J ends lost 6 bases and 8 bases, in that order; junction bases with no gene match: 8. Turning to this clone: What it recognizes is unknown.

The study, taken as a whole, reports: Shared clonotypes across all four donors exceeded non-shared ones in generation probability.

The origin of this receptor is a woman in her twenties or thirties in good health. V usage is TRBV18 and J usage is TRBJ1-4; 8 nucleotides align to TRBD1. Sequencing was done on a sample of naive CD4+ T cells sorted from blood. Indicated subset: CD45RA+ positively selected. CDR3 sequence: CASSSDRGGEKLFF. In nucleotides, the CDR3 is TGTGCCAGCTCGTCAGACAGGGGAGGAGAAAAACTGTTTTTT. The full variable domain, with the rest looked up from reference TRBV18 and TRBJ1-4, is NAGVMQNPRHLVRRRGQEARLRCSPMKGHSHVYWYRQLPEEGLKFMVYLQKENIIDESGMPKERFSAEFPKEGPSILRIQQVVRGDSAAYFCASSSDRGGEKLFFGSGTQLSVL.